The source of this T cell receptor beta chain is a study of OX40 agonist ivuxolimab in advanced cancers. TCRdb keeps only in-frame clones here, not all; method: immunoSEQ multiplex PCR. The table shows some 70,000 clones, with roughly 90% occurring only once. Sequencing used CD4+ or CD8+ T cells sorted from blood, obtained in a trial of the OX40 agonist ivuxolimab. This TCR came from an adult with an advanced solid tumor such as melanoma, head and neck, liver or kidney cancer.

The CDR3 sequence: CASSLGGANTGELFF. The CDR3, as DNA: TGTGCCAGCAGTTTAGGTGGGGCTAACACCGGGGAGCTGTTTTTT. This sequence joins TRBV28 and TRBJ2-2; TRBD1 might be the D (5 bases). Germline loops: CDR1 MDHEN, CDR2 SYDVKM. The CDR3 totals 15 residues. V shed 2 bases and J shed 2 bases, with 9 bases lying between them.